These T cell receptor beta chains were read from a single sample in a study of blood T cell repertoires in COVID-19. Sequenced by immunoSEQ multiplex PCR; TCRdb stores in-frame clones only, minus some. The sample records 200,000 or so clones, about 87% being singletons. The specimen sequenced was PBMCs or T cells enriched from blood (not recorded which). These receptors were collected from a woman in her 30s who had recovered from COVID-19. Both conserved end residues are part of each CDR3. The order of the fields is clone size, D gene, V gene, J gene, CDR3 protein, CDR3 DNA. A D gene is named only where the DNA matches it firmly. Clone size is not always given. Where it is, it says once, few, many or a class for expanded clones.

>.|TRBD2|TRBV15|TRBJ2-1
CATSRERTSFNEQFF
TGTGCCACCAGCAGAGAAAGGACTAGCTTCAATGAGCAGTTCTTC
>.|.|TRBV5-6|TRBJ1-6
CASSFYWQGYNSPLHF
TGTGCCAGCAGCTTTTACTGGCAGGGTTATAATTCACCCCTCCACTTT
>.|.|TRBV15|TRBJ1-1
CATSGGNTEAFF
TGTGCCACCAGCGGCGGAAACACTGAAGCTTTCTTT
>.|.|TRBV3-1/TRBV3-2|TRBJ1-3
CASSPLVGAPTGTIYF
TGTGCCAGCAGCCCCCTCGTGGGAGCCCCGACCGGCACCATATATTTT
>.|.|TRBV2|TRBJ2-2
CASSSDKTELFF
TGTGCCAGCAGTTCCGACAAAACGGAGCTGTTTTTT
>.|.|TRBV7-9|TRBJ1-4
CASSLGWGIEKLFF
TGTGCCAGCAGCTTAGGTTGGGGCATAGAAAAACTGTTTTTT
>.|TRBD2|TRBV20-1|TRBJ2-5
CSASPGIAGVQETQYF
TGCAGTGCTAGTCCCGGGATAGCGGGGGTACAAGAGACCCAGTACTTC
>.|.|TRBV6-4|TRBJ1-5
CASTSDSNQPQHF
TGTGCCAGCACCAGTGATAGCAATCAGCCCCAGCATTTT
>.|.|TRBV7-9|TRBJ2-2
CASSEGSGELFF
TGTGCCAGCAGCGAGGGATCCGGGGAGCTGTTTTTT
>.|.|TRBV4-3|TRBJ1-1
CASSQGGANTEAFF
TGCGCCAGCAGCCAAGGTGGGGCGAACACTGAAGCTTTCTTT
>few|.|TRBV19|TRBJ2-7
CASTPGQDYEQYF
TGTGCCAGTACCCCGGGACAAGACTACGAGCAATACTTC
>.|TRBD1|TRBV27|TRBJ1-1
CASSLFSRQGLNTEAFF
TGTGCCAGCAGTTTATTCTCCCGACAGGGCCTGAACACTGAAGCTTTCTTT
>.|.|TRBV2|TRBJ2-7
CASRVSSAYEQYF
TGTGCCAGCAGGGTTTCTAGCGCCTACGAGCAGTACTTC
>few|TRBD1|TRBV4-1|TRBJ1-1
CASSQVRQGTEAFF
TGCGCCAGCAGCCAAGTAAGACAGGGAACTGAAGCTTTCTTT